This is a list of T cell receptor beta chains from one sample in a study of CD4 T cells in relation to SARS-CoV-2 and coronaviruses. The assay was immunoSEQ multiplex PCR, and TCRdb's table has in-frame clones only and misses some. The table lists approximately 70,000 clones, 93% of them singletons. Source material: naive CD4+ T cells from PBMCs. These receptors were obtained from a human donor in good health. Each CDR3 is given with its conserved first and last residue. Each record gives: clone size, J gene, V gene, D gene, CDR3 DNA, CDR3 protein. The D gene is left open where the match is weak. Clone size, where shown, is once, few, many, or a class for clones that have expanded.

- | TRBJ1-5 | TRBV10-3 | TRBD1 | TGTGCCATTAGACAGGGCGGGGACAATCAGCCCCAGCATTTT | CAIRQGGDNQPQHF
- | TRBJ1-5 | TRBV12-3/TRBV12-4 | - | TGTGCCAGCAGTTTCCAGGTCAATCAGCCCCAGCATTTT | CASSFQVNQPQHF
- | TRBJ2-4 | TRBV27 | - | TGTGCCAGCAGTTCCCTAGGGGTACCCAAAAACATTCAGTACTTC | CASSSLGVPKNIQYF
- | TRBJ1-1 | TRBV27 | TRBD1 | TGTGCCAGCAGCCGCTGGGCCAGGGGGCCATCTGAAGCTTTCTTT | CASSRWARGPSEAFF
- | TRBJ1-5 | TRBV19 | - | TGTGCCACCCTCGATCCGGGGGGCTATAGCAATCAGCCCCAGCATTTT | CATLDPGGYSNQPQHF
- | TRBJ2-3 | TRBV5-1 | TRBD2 | TGCGCCAGCAGCTTGGAACTAGCGGGAGGCACAGATACGCAGTATTTT | CASSLELAGGTDTQYF
- | TRBJ1-6 | TRBV27 | - | TGTGCCAGCAGTTTATTACGGTCGGGGAATTCACCCCTCCACTTT | CASSLLRSGNSPLHF
- | TRBJ1-1 | TRBV5-4 | - | TGTGCCAGCAGCAGGGGGAGTAGCGATTCTGAAGCTTTCTTT | CASSRGSSDSEAFF
- | TRBJ1-4 | TRBV20-1 | TRBD1 | TGCAGTGCTAGTGGGGGACAGGGTAATGAAAAACTGTTTTTT | CSASGGQGNEKLFF
- | TRBJ1-1 | TRBV10-3 | TRBD1 | TGTGCCATCAGTGAGCCGGGACAGGGACTGAACACTGAAGCTTTCTTT | CAISEPGQGLNTEAFF
- | TRBJ1-1 | TRBV6-2/TRBV6-3 | TRBD1 | TGTGCCAGCAGTTACCCAATTGGACAGGGGGAAACTGAAGCTTTCTTT | CASSYPIGQGETEAFF
- | TRBJ1-1 | TRBV5-1 | TRBD1 | TGCGCCAGCAGCTGGACAGGGGGCGATGTCTTGGGCACTGAAGCTTTCTTT | CASSWTGGDVLGTEAFF
- | TRBJ2-2 | TRBV5-1 | TRBD1 | TGCGCCAGCAGCCTAAGGACAGGGGGCATAGACGGGGAGCTGTTTTTT | CASSLRTGGIDGELFF
- | TRBJ1-1 | TRBV28 | - | TGTGCCAGCAGTTTATACAGCTTCACTGAAGCTTTCTTT | CASSLYSFTEAFF
- | TRBJ1-2 | TRBV5-4 | - | TGTGCCAGCAGCTTGGCCGCTCATAACTATGGCTACACCTTC | CASSLAAHNYGYTF
once | TRBJ2-7 | TRBV6-6 | - | TGTGCCAGCAGTTGGTTAAGTGGCGAGCAGTACTTC | CASSWLSGEQYF
- | TRBJ2-3 | TRBV5-8 | - | TGTGCCAGCAGCTTGGAACCCCCCAGCGATACGCAGTATTTT | CASSLEPPSDTQYF
- | TRBJ1-5 | TRBV21-1 | - | TGTGCCAGCAGCAAAGAAGGGGGGGGGCTAGGTCAGCCCCAGCATTTT | CASSKEGGGLGQPQHF
- | TRBJ2-5 | TRBV5-4 | TRBD2 | TGTGCCAGCAGATCAGGGACTAGCGGGGCTCAAGAGACCCAGTACTTC | CASRSGTSGAQETQYF
- | TRBJ2-7 | TRBV28 | TRBD1 | TGTGCCAGCAGTTACCCAGGGGGCTCCTACGAGCAGTACTTC | CASSYPGGSYEQYF
- | TRBJ1-1 | TRBV14 | - | TGTGCCAGCAGCCAAGTGAAACAGGGTACCTGGCTGAACACTGAAGCTTTCTTT | CASSQVKQGTWLNTEAFF
few | TRBJ1-5 | TRBV5-4 | - | TGTGCCAGCAGCCCACGGACAGCGGGGATCAATCAGCCCCAGCATTTT | CASSPRTAGINQPQHF
- | TRBJ1-2 | TRBV15 | - | TGTGCCACCAGCAGAGACGGAACAGGGCTTAAGAAATACACCTTC | CATSRDGTGLKKYTF
- | TRBJ1-6 | TRBV5-1 | TRBD1 | TGCGCCAGCAGCTTGGGTCCCCGGACAGGGGAAAATTCACCCCTCCACTTT | CASSLGPRTGENSPLHF
- | TRBJ2-1 | TRBV6-2/TRBV6-3 | TRBD1 | TGTGCCAGCAGTTACGGGACAGGGGGACACAATGAGCAGTTCTTC | CASSYGTGGHNEQFF
- | TRBJ2-5 | TRBV10-3 | - | TGTGCCAAATTACCCTCCTACCAAGAGACCCAGTACTTC | CAKLPSYQETQYF
- | TRBJ2-5 | TRBV3-1/TRBV3-2 | TRBD2 | TGTGCCAGCACCACGATAGCGGGGGAGACCCAGTACTTC | CASTTIAGETQYF
- | TRBJ2-1 | TRBV5-4 | TRBD1 | TGTGCCAGCAGCTCGGACAGGTCAAATGAGCAGTTCTTC | CASSSDRSNEQFF